Each of the 10 T cell receptor beta chains below was sequenced from the same sample in a study of T cell repertoires in ileal Crohn's disease. Produced via immunoSEQ multiplex PCR; TCRdb's table is partial and in-frame only. The repertoire has about 62,000 clones, roughly 91% of them found once; the top ten carry roughly 2%. The time point is: neoterminal ileum biopsy at postoperative endoscopy, about 6 months after surgery. Sequenced sample: ileal tissue. These receptors all come from an adult with Crohn's disease.

The chain is built from TRBV13 and TRBJ1-5; D not certain. Germline CDR1 PRHDT, CDR2 FYEKMQ (reference sequence). The CDR3 has 16 residues. Trimming shortened V by 2 bases and J by 0 bases, and 11 bases separated the two germline ends. The CDR3 is CASSLYEVNSNQPQHF. The CDR3 DNA is TGTGCCAGCAGCTTATACGAGGTCAATAGCAATCAGCCCCAGCATTTT.

The chain recombines TRBV28 with TRBJ1-1, with 12 bases identical to TRBD1. Germline V gene sequence: CDR1 MDHEN, CDR2 SYDVKM. After removal of 5 bases from V and 5 bases from J, the junction contained 3 bases not matched to a gene. There are 14 residues in the CDR3. The CDR3 DNA sequence: TGTGCCAGCAGTGGGGACAGGGGGCAGACTGAAGCTTTCTTT. Protein: CASSGDRGQTEAFF.

The chain joins TRBV13 to TRBJ2-5; TRBD1 might be the D (6 bases). There are 13 residues in the CDR3. V was clipped by 4 bases and J by 2 bases, with 8 bases between them. The germline gives CDR1 PRHDT, CDR2 FYEKMQ (reference sequence). The CDR3 here is CASSSQGQETQYF. DNA of the CDR3: TGTGCCAGCAGCTCACAGGGTCAAGAGACCCAGTACTTC.

V is TRBV15 and J is TRBJ1-5, with D unresolved. Deletions cut 0 bases from V and 6 bases from J, with 12 bases between. The CDR3 covers 15 residues. The germline V gene has CDR1 LNHNV and CDR2 YYDKDF (reference sequence). The CDR3 nucleotides are TGTGCCACCAGCAGAGATTCGGGTAACGGTCAGCCCCAGCATTTT. Amino acid sequence: CATSRDSGNGQPQHF.

The chain recombines TRBV7-9 with TRBJ1-3; D gene unclear. Deletions cut 1 base from V and 7 bases from J, with 8 bases between. Germline loops: CDR1 SEHNR, CDR2 FQNEAQ (reference sequence). The CDR3 is 13 amino acids. DNA of the CDR3: TGTGCCAGCAGCTTAGACACAACCAACACCATATATTTT. This gives the protein CASSLDTTNTIYF.

The chain employs TRBV14 and TRBJ1-3; unclear D gene. Germline values: CDR1 SGHDN, CDR2 FVKESK. The CDR3 has 13 amino acids. Trimming cost V 7 bases and J 6 bases, with 13 bases left between them. Here the CDR3 reads CASKPKGENTIYF. CDR3 DNA: TGTGCCAGCAAACCAAAGGGAGAAAACACCATATATTTT.

The chain recombines TRBV28 with TRBJ1-2; 8 bases are a match to TRBD1. This CDR3 contains 15 residues. CDR1 and CDR2 from the germline V gene are MDHEN and SYDVKM. J was trimmed by 4 bases and V by 3 bases; bases with no gene match: 7. CDR3 DNA: TGTGCCAGCAGTTTGGGAGGGACAGGTGGCTATGGCTACACCTTC. This codes for CASSLGGTGGYGYTF.

V usage is TRBV6-5 and J usage is TRBJ1-5; 7 bases are shared with TRBD1. Germline V lookup: CDR1 MNHEY, CDR2 SVGAGI. CDR3 length: 15 residues. The V gene end was trimmed by 6 bases and the J gene end by 6 bases; junction bases not matched to a gene: 11. CDR3 nucleotide sequence: TGTGCCAGCAGCCGACTTGACAGGGTAGGTCAGCCCCAGCATTTT. Translation: CASSRLDRVGQPQHF.

This chain uses TRBV28 with TRBJ1-5; possibly TRBD1 for D (5 bases). CDR1 is MDHEN and CDR2 is SYDVKM in the germline V gene. V was clipped by 0 bases and J by 0 bases, with 9 bases between them. The CDR3 loop spans 16 amino acids. Written as DNA, the CDR3 is TGTGCCAGCAGTTTATGGACGACAGCTAGCAATCAGCCCCAGCATTTT. Encoded protein: CASSLWTTASNQPQHF.

This clone was detected only a few times. The chain carries TRBV11-2 and TRBJ2-1, with TRBD2 as a possible D gene (6 bases). V was cut by 3 bases and J by 10 bases, with 7 bases left in between. This CDR3 is 11 amino acids long. Germline assignment: CDR1 SGHAT and CDR2 FQNNGV. The CDR3 sequence is CASSFREEQFF. The CDR3 nucleotides read TGTGCCAGCAGCTTCCGGGAGGAGCAGTTCTTC.